What follows is one TCR beta chain and its context. Its antigen is as yet unknown. Construction of the TCRbeta library involved unique molecular identifiers. TCRdb re-derived calls from the PCR reads in MiXCR, one entry per CDR3 protein. Counted here are tens of thousands of distinct CDR3 sequences, 44% occurring once; the ten biggest clones make up roughly 98%. The sample comes from a study of T-cell reconstitution after alpha-beta-depleted transplantation in children. General observations from the study: T-cell counts and diversity at one year following transplant were attributed mainly to newly produced T cells.

The sequences come from PBMCs, mostly from graft donor cells, collected 360 days after TCRalphabeta/CD19-depleted stem cell transplant. The TCR was taken from a male patient younger than 18 who had a stem cell transplant for acute lymphoblastic leukemia, so the T cells may come from the graft donor.

CDR3 sequence reads: CASSQEPPGPIVTGELFF. CDR3 in DNA: TGTGCCAGCAGCCAAGAACCTCCGGGACCCATTGTTACCGGGGAGCTGTTTTTT. V gene TRBV14 combines with J gene TRBJ2-2, with D tentatively TRBD1 or TRBD2 (5 bases each). The CDR3 runs to 18 residues. Germline CDR1 is SGHDN and CDR2 is FVKESK. The V gene lost 0 bases and the J gene lost 5 bases, with 19 bases spanning the gap.